The clone carrying this T cell receptor beta chain has ten or more counts. Time point: persistent/refractory GD, antithyroid drugs over 5 years with positive TRAb. From PBMCs, RNA was extracted and then used to make the TCR library. Patient provenance is recorded as an endocrinology department in Xi'an, China. Building of the TCR beta libraries involved iRepertoire HTBI primers and Arm-PCR of CDR3 regions. TCRdb passed the multiplex PCR reads through MiXCR, listing each CDR3 protein once. This sample yields about 470,000 distinct CDR3 sequences, of which around 21% are seen a single time; 7.8% belongs to the top ten. This specimen belongs to a study of regulatory T cells in long-lasting Graves disease. The CDR3 sequence is 16 residues long. Per germline, CDR1 SGHDN and CDR2 FVKESK. V was pared by 4 bases and J by 4 bases, with 12 bases of the junction left unmatched.

The receptor was derived from a female donor with Graves disease. The sample in question was peripheral blood mononuclear cells (PBMCs), obtained when the disease was refractory, from a patient treated with antithyroid drugs. The chain joins TRBV14 to TRBJ2-5; TRBD2 aligns across 7 bases. CDR3 bases: TGTGCCAGCAGCCCACTCCTTTCGGGGAGGGCAGAGACCCAGTACTTC. It yields the protein CASSPLLSGRAETQYF.